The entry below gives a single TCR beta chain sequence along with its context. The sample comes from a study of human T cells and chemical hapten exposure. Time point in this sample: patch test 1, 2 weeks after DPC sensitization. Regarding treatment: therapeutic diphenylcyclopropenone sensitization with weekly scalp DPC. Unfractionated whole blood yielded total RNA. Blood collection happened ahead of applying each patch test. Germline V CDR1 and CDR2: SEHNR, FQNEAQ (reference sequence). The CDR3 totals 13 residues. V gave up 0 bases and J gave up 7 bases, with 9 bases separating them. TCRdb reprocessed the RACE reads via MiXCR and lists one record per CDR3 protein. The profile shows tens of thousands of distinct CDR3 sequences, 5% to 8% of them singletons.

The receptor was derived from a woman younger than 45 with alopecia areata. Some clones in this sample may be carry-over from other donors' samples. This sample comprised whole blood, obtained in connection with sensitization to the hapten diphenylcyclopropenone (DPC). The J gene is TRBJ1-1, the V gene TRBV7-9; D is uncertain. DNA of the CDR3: TGTGCCAGCAGCTTAGCCCGGTTGGATGAAGCTTTCTTT. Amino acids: CASSLARLDEAFF.